This TCR beta chain was captured in a study of shared clonotypes between healthy human individuals. Study-wide context: Participating donors consisted of two women and a few men aged 18 to 49. Points from the study as a whole: Generally, estimated richness proved larger in naive subsets than it did in memory subsets. Sampling used blood alone; tissue repertoires probably differ.

The CDR3 contains 16 residues. V was trimmed by 5 bases and J by 0 bases, leaving 15 bases between them. The V gene's germline CDR1 is LNHDA and CDR2 SQIVND (reference sequence). A remark on this clone: The antigen is unknown.

Around 30,000 T cell genomes, or approximately 0.2 ug DNA, went into the sorted-subset replicate PCRs. This table comes from immunoSEQ multiplex PCR, and its TCRdb copy is limited to in-frame clones, with some not included. The table includes over a million clones, 96% detected once. This chain uses TRBV19 with TRBJ2-3; TRBD2 is a possible D gene (6 bases). Sequenced: naive CD4+ T cells sorted from blood. Specified subset: CD45RA+ positively selected. The source is a man aged 25-45 years in good health. In DNA form, the CDR3 reads TGTGCCAGTAGTCGCGGGGCGGGGACTAGCACAGATACGCAGTATTTT. It encodes CASSRGAGTSTDTQYF.